Each of the 8 T cell receptor beta chains below was sequenced from the same sample in a study of blood T cells in healthy people across ages (dated by TCRdb to about 2015). Preparation of the library involved 5' RACE. Sequencer: Illumina HiSeq 2500. The second PCR ran for roughly 6 to 11 cycles and used a J-beta primer mix along with a sample-barcoded 5' primer. The raw public reads went through TCRdb reprocessing: fastp at Q25, MiXCR clone calling, in-frame beta chains kept. Every distinct CDR3 protein forms one entry, paired with its most common genes and DNA. This sample is represented by fewer than 900,000 distinct CDR3 sequences; roughly 35% of them were singletons. Jointly, the top ten make up 10% to 15% of the sample. Sequencing was done on a sample of blood. The receptors were sampled from a man between 18 and 35 years old in good health.

The chain links TRBV4-1 to TRBJ2-1; 8 positions agree with TRBD2. V lost 4 bases to trimming and J lost 8 bases; unmatched junction nucleotides: 7. Germline V CDR1 and CDR2: MGHRA, YSYEKL. There are 14 residues in the CDR3. The CDR3 nucleotides read TGCGCCAGCAGCCCAACGACTAGCGTGGATGAGCAGTTCTTC. Protein: CASSPTTSVDEQFF.

This chain uses TRBV12-3 or TRBV12-4 with TRBJ2-1; 10 bases are a match to TRBD2. This CDR3 contains 16 residues. Trimming cost V 0 bases and J 9 bases; bases outside gene matches: 8. For the CDR3, the DNA is TGTGCCAGCAGTTTAGCCGGGCCAGCGGGGGGGCGTGAGCAGTTCTTC. This codes for CASSLAGPAGGREQFF.

The chain links TRBV2 to TRBJ1-5; D possibly corresponds to TRBD1 (6 bases). The CDR3 is 17 residues long. The germline gives CDR1 SNHLY, CDR2 FYNNEI. Trimming took 3 bases from V and 2 from J, leaving 17 bases between them. The CDR3 here is CASSDYSTGWGNQPQHF. CDR3 coding DNA: TGTGCCAGCAGTGATTATTCGACAGGATGGGGCAATCAGCCCCAGCATTTT.

CDR3 sequence: CASSLDGLGRWETQYF. The CDR3 nucleotides read TGTGCCAGCAGCTTAGATGGACTAGGCAGATGGGAGACCCAGTACTTC. V is TRBV7-2 and J is TRBJ2-5, with 7 bases fitting TRBD2. J lost 5 bases, V lost 1 base, and 10 bases had no gene match. The germline V gene has CDR1 SGHTA and CDR2 FQGNSA. The CDR3 totals 16 residues.

This clonotype was counted ten times or more. The gene calls are TRBV6-5 and TRBJ2-1; TRBD2 matches 8 bases. V was clipped by 0 bases and J by 0 bases; unmatched bases: 13. This CDR3 has 20 residues. Per the germline V gene, CDR1 is MNHEY and CDR2 is SVGAGI. The CDR3 DNA reads as TGTGCCAGCAGTTACTCGATCGGGGGGGAACATGATAGCTCCTACAATGAGCAGTTCTTC. Protein: CASSYSIGGEHDSSYNEQFF.

The genes are TRBV20-1 and TRBJ1-4; maybe TRBD1 (5 bases). The CDR3 loop spans 13 amino acids. The germline V and J ends were trimmed by 4 bases and 4 bases, with 10 bases remaining between them. Looked up from germline, CDR1 is DFQATT and CDR2 is SNEGSKA (reference sequence). CDR3: CSAKKGSNEKLFF. The CDR3 DNA reads TGCAGTGCTAAGAAGGGGAGTAATGAAAAACTGTTTTTT.

The chain employs TRBV9 and TRBJ2-7; TRBD2 aligns across 12 bases. The J segment lost 2 bases and the V segment lost 0 bases, leaving 9 bases of the junction unmatched. The CDR3 loop spans 18 amino acids. The V gene's germline CDR1 is SGDLS and CDR2 YYNGEE. The CDR3 DNA reads as TGTGCCAGCAGCGTAGGTTCCGGGACTAGCGGGTCGCCCTACGAGCAGTACTTC. This sequence encodes CASSVGSGTSGSPYEQYF.

The genes are TRBV20-1 and TRBJ2-3, with a tentative D call TRBD1 (7 bases). CDR3 size: 17 residues. In germline, CDR1 is DFQATT, CDR2 SNEGSKA (reference sequence). V lost 2 bases and J 2 bases, leaving 20 bases between the germline ends. The CDR3 protein is CSARTTSRDSFTDTQYF. The CDR3 DNA is TGCAGTGCTAGAACTACTAGCCGGGACAGCTTCACAGATACGCAGTATTTT.